Below are 7 T cell receptor beta chains sequenced from a single sample in a study of Graves' ophthalmopathy and Graves' hyperthyroidism. Researchers took RNA transcripts and amplified TCR beta CDR3 regions from them. The authors performed first-round RT-PCR with HTBI primers and then a second-round multiplex PCR. Using its own MiXCR run on the multiplex PCR reads, TCRdb lists one record per CDR3 protein. The sample lists fewer than 650,000 distinct CDR3 sequences, about a fifth occurring once. Sequencing was carried out using peripheral blood. The receptors derive from a young woman with stable Graves' hyperthyroidism. Some clones in this sample may be carry-over from other donors' samples.

Written as DNA, the CDR3 is TGTGCCAGCAGCTCTAAAACCAATTCACCCCTCCACTTT. Its translation is CASSSKTNSPLHF. This chain uses TRBV7-9 with TRBJ1-6; D is unresolved. The V and J ends lost 4 bases and 7 bases respectively, with 8 bases between them. This CDR3 contains 13 residues. In germline, CDR1 is SEHNR, CDR2 FQNEAQ (reference sequence).

This clonotype has more than one count but fewer than ten. V gene TRBV29-1 combines with J gene TRBJ1-1; D may be TRBD1 (6 bases). Germline values: CDR1 SQVTM, CDR2 ANQGSEA. The V end lost 3 bases, the J end lost 11 bases, and 16 bases lay between the germline ends. This CDR3 spans 12 amino acids. The CDR3 reads CSVDREGEWAFF. DNA of the CDR3: TGCAGCGTTGACCGTGAGGGGGAGTGGGCTTTCTTT.

DNA for the CDR3: TGTGCCAGCAGTTTCAGGGTGATAGGCTACGAGCAGTACTTC. Translating it yields CASSFRVIGYEQYF. This sequence joins TRBV27 and TRBJ2-7; a weak D match, TRBD1 (5 bases). The CDR3 is 14 residues long. Trimming left V 3 bases short and J 3 bases short, with 12 bases between. Germline CDR1 reads MNHEY; CDR2 reads SMNVEV (reference sequence).

The V gene is TRBV6-5, the J gene TRBJ2-5; D is undetermined. There are 14 residues in the CDR3. Per germline, CDR1 MNHEY and CDR2 SVGAGI. Trimming shortened V by 6 bases and J by 1 base, and 12 bases separated the two germline ends. CDR3: CASRHSGPQETQYF. The CDR3, as DNA: TGTGCCAGCAGGCACTCGGGCCCCCAAGAGACCCAGTACTTC.

This clonotype was picked up many times. The J gene is TRBJ1-5, the V gene TRBV2; 12 nucleotides line up with TRBD1. The germline CDR1 and CDR2 sequences are SNHLY and FYNNEI. The CDR3 totals 14 residues. The V gene end was trimmed by 7 bases and the J gene end by 7 bases; junction bases not matched to a gene: 5. CDR3 sequence reads: CASTGQGASQPQHF. In DNA form, the CDR3 reads TGTGCCAGCACGGGACAGGGGGCTTCACAGCCCCAGCATTTT.

This clonotype was picked up a small number of times. The chain has TRBV2 and TRBJ2-2; perhaps TRBD1 as D (5 bases). Trimming stripped 2 bases from V and 5 bases from J, with 21 bases between. The CDR3 is 18 residues long. Germline CDR1 reads SNHLY; CDR2 reads FYNNEI. This CDR3 reads CASSEFGRQGGWTGELFF. CDR3 in DNA: TGTGCCAGCAGTGAATTTGGACGGCAGGGTGGTTGGACCGGGGAGCTGTTTTTT.

Turning to this clonotype: The junction departs from the called germline gene at one end, perhaps through a read error. V and J are TRBV18 and TRBJ2-4, with D possibly being TRBD1 (6 bases). CDR1 is KGHSH, CDR2 LQKENI, per germline. The CDR3 runs 14 residues. CDR3 nucleotides: TGTGCCAGCCCACCGGGCAGGGGCGGAGACATTCAGTACTTC. Residues: CASPPGRGGDIQYF.